These T cell receptor beta chains were read from a single sample in a study of T cells expressing NK-cell markers. From the 5' RACE reads, TCRdb lists one entry per CDR3 protein and no DNA. This sample's clone table lists some 390,000 distinct CDR3 sequences. The sample comprised blood T cells: a sorted CD56 or NKG2C T cell subset, CD4+ or CD8+ T cells, or bulk PBMC T cells (not recorded which). All receptors come from a woman in her forties or fifties in good health. Both conserved end residues are part of each CDR3.

CDR3 length	V gene	J gene	CDR3 protein
16	TRBV7-2	TRBJ2-1	CASSPEVGRALGEQFF
17	TRBV6-5	TRBJ2-2	CASSYLPSGRGTGELFF
14	TRBV5-1	TRBJ1-1	CASSLGVKDSEAFF
17	TRBV20-1	TRBJ2-7	CSAPDPRLAGGPYEQYF
13	TRBV10-3	TRBJ2-2	CAIKGPPDGELFF
11	TRBV20-1	TRBJ2-3	CSATSGDTQYF
14	TRBV12-5	TRBJ2-3	CASGPGTGTDTQYF
14	TRBV5-5	TRBJ2-7	CASNEGFGGYEQYF
17	TRBV4-1	TRBJ2-1	CASSQGPLRESENEQFF
15	TRBV10-3	TRBJ1-5	CAIREDRGQNQPQHF
14	TRBV29-1	TRBJ2-5	CSVELGDREETQYF
17	TRBV6-2/TRBV6-3	TRBJ2-3	CASSRWLAGTSTDTQYF
15	TRBV5-1	TRBJ2-2	CASSLIQGSTGELFF
21	TRBV20-1	TRBJ2-1	CSARDHYGAGISQGSYNEQFF
12	TRBV10-1	TRBJ2-1	CASATSGGEQFF
13	TRBV19	TRBJ2-1	CASSIVGNNEQFF
19	TRBV9	TRBJ2-1	CASSPVGTRGGSVGGEQFF
14	TRBV12-3/TRBV12-4	TRBJ2-5	CASSPLLGEETQYF
15	TRBV12-3/TRBV12-4	TRBJ2-1	CASSYQTSGSHEQFF
15	TRBV29-1	TRBJ2-1	CSEEDLAGTYNEQFF